This entry lists 30 T cell receptor beta chains sequenced from one sample in a study of Graves' ophthalmopathy and Graves' hyperthyroidism. RNA transcripts were the source from which TCR beta CDR3 regions were amplified. Investigators did first-round RT-PCR with HTBI primers, then second-round multiplex PCR. TCRdb ran MiXCR on the multiplex PCR reads and lists one entry per CDR3 protein. The table records about 210,000 distinct CDR3 sequences, 25% to 30% of them present only once. Sample: peripheral blood. Every receptor here comes from a man aged 45-60 years with Graves' ophthalmopathy.

This clonotype has a count of ten or more. The chain is built from TRBV4-1 and TRBJ2-5; perhaps TRBD2 as D (6 bases). The CDR3 is 13 residues long. V was shortened by 4 bases and J by 3 bases, with 9 bases between the two germline ends. Germline CDR1 and CDR2: MGHRA and YSYEKL. This CDR3 reads CASSPGGEETQYF. For the CDR3, the DNA is TGCGCCAGCAGCCCCGGAGGGGAAGAGACCCAGTACTTC.

At least ten counts were recorded for this clonotype. This chain joins TRBV10-3 and TRBJ2-2; D gene unclear. The CDR3 extends over 14 amino acids. V was pared by 0 bases and J by 5 bases, with 7 bases between. In germline, CDR1 is ENHRY, CDR2 SYGVKD. The DNA of the CDR3 is TGTGCCATCAGTGAGTCTCCTGGAACCGGGGAGCTGTTTTTT. Translating it yields CAISESPGTGELFF.

This clonotype has at least ten counts. The rearrangement joins TRBV7-9 to TRBJ2-7; weak D call: TRBD2 (5 bases). The CDR3 is 13 amino acids. V was cut by 0 bases and J by 6 bases, with 9 bases left in between. Germline CDR1 reads SEHNR; CDR2 reads FQNEAQ (reference sequence). CDR3 nucleotides: TGTGCCAGCAGCTTAGCGGGAGTAGTCGAGCAGTACTTC. This sequence encodes CASSLAGVVEQYF.

At least ten counts were recorded for this clonotype. The chain couples TRBV12-3 or TRBV12-4 to TRBJ2-7; a weak D match, TRBD1 (6 bases). The CDR3 consists of 14 residues. With 6 bases removed from V and 2 bases from J, the gap between germline ends came to 14 bases. The CDR3: CASSFGQTAYEQYF. CDR3 DNA sequence: TGTGCCAGCAGCTTCGGACAGACGGCCTACGAGCAGTACTTC.

The chain combines TRBV30 with TRBJ1-1; D possibly corresponds to TRBD1 (5 bases). The CDR3 is 12 amino acids. Per germline, CDR1 GTSNPN and CDR2 SVGIG (reference sequence). With 5 bases removed from V and 3 bases from J, the gap between germline ends came to 10 bases. The CDR3 nucleotides read TGTGCCTGGGACAGACGGGACACTGAAGCTTTCTTT. This translates into CAWDRRDTEAFF.

This clonotype showed up just a few times. This CDR3 is CASRRGRASYEQYF. Here the CDR3 DNA reads TGTGCCAGCAGGAGGGGGAGAGCGTCCTACGAGCAGTACTTC. The chain recombines TRBV6-2 or TRBV6-3 with TRBJ2-7, with D possibly TRBD1 on 6 matching bases. Germline CDR1 and CDR2: MNHEY and SVGEGT. Trimming left V 6 bases short and J 1 base short, with 13 bases between. The CDR3 sequence is 14 residues long.

This clonotype was seen repeatedly, ten times or more. The chain couples TRBV28 to TRBJ1-1, with no clear D. There are 15 residues in the CDR3. V was clipped by 0 bases and J by 1 base, with 9 bases between them. Germline CDR1 MDHEN, CDR2 SYDVKM. Here the CDR3 reads CASSLWGSSNTEAFF. CDR3 nucleotide sequence: TGTGCCAGCAGTTTATGGGGTAGCTCGAACACTGAAGCTTTCTTT.

This clonotype showed up many times. The chain carries TRBV28 and TRBJ1-5; no reliable D call. The CDR3 consists of 14 residues. Trimming stripped 3 bases from V and 6 bases from J, with 12 bases between. CDR1 and CDR2 (germline): MDHEN, SYDVKM. The CDR3 nucleotides are TGTGCCAGCAGTTTTCGCCGGGGTATTCAGCCCCAGCATTTT. It encodes CASSFRRGIQPQHF.

The gene calls are TRBV7-2 and TRBJ1-6; D gene uncertain. The length of the CDR3 is 16 residues. Per the germline V gene, CDR1 is SGHTA and CDR2 is FQGNSA. Trimming stripped 5 bases from V and 0 bases from J, with 11 bases between. The CDR3 bases are TGTGCCAGCAGCCCTTGGTCCAGCTCCTATAATTCACCCCTCCACTTT. It codes for CASSPWSSSYNSPLHF. Full variable domain (outside the CDR3, taken from reference TRBV7-2 and TRBJ1-6): GAGVSQSPSNKVTEKGKDVELRCDPISGHTALYWYRQSLGQGLEFLIYFQGNSAPDKSGLPSDRFSAERTGGSVSTLTIQRTQQEDSAVYLCASSPWSSSYNSPLHFGNGTRLTVT.

This clonotype was seen many times. The chain uses TRBV10-3 and TRBJ1-2, with D possibly matching TRBD1 (6 bases). Germline values: CDR1 ENHRY, CDR2 SYGVKD. CDR3 length equals 14 residues. V gave up 2 bases and J gave up 5 bases, with 12 bases separating them. DNA of the CDR3: TGTGCCATCAGTGAGCTCGACAGGAGATATGGCTACACCTTC. This gives the protein CAISELDRRYGYTF.

The chain has TRBV12-3 or TRBV12-4 and TRBJ1-1; D perhaps matches TRBD1 (5 bases). This CDR3 is built from 14 residues. V dropped 7 bases and J dropped 5 bases, with 17 bases sitting between them. The CDR3 here is CASKLDRRETEAFF. Written as DNA, the CDR3 is TGTGCCAGCAAACTAGACAGAAGGGAAACTGAAGCTTTCTTT.

This clonotype appeared many times. The chain joins TRBV12-3 or TRBV12-4 to TRBJ2-7; a weak D match, TRBD1 (5 bases). The CDR3 totals 13 residues. Deletions cut 8 bases from V and 0 bases from J, with 11 bases between. The CDR3 protein is CASGRTFSYEQYF. CDR3 DNA: TGTGCCAGCGGAAGGACATTCTCCTACGAGCAGTACTTC.

This clonotype occurred many times. The genes are TRBV5-1 and TRBJ2-5; a possible D gene is TRBD2 (7 bases). There are 16 residues in the CDR3. CDR1 is SGHRS and CDR2 is YFSETQ in the germline V gene. Between the trimmed V and J ends, which lost 2 bases and 4 bases, there was a span of 18 bases. The CDR3 region is CASSFTSGGSAETQYF. The CDR3 DNA follows: TGCGCCAGCAGCTTTACATCGGGGGGCTCCGCAGAGACCCAGTACTTC. The whole variable domain, filled in from reference TRBV5-1 and TRBJ2-5, reads KAGVTQTPRYLIKTRGQQVTLSCSPISGHRSVSWYQQTPGQGLQFLFEYFSETQRNKGNFPGRFSGRQFSNSRSEMNVSTLELGDSALYLCASSFTSGGSAETQYFGPGTRLLVL.

This clonotype occurred many times. The chain uses TRBV30 and TRBJ2-7; TRBD1 matches 7 bases. With 2 bases clipped from V and 4 bases from J, the junction kept 2 bases outside the gene matches. The CDR3 totals 12 residues. CDR1 GTSNPN and CDR2 SVGIG come from the germline V gene (reference sequence). This CDR3 reads CAWSPRGYEQYF. The CDR3 DNA follows: TGTGCCTGGAGTCCCAGGGGGTACGAGCAGTACTTC.

The rearrangement uses TRBV6-2 or TRBV6-3 and TRBJ2-5, with 12 positions matching TRBD2. J was trimmed by 5 bases and V by 8 bases; bases with no gene match: 6. Germline V gene lookup returns CDR1 MNHEY and CDR2 SVGEGT. This CDR3 spans 14 amino acids. CDR3 nucleotides: TGTGCCAGCCGAGGACTAGCGGGACGGGAGACCCAGTACTTC. Translation: CASRGLAGRETQYF.

Ten or more counts support this clonotype. This sequence joins TRBV24-1 and TRBJ2-5; D may be TRBD2 (6 bases). V gave up 3 bases and J gave up 2 bases, with 18 bases separating them. CDR1 is KGHDR and CDR2 is SFDVKD in the germline V gene. The CDR3 has 17 amino acids. The CDR3 sequence is CATSDAVVGGEQETQYF. The CDR3 nucleotides are TGTGCCACCAGTGATGCCGTTGTGGGAGGAGAACAAGAGACCCAGTACTTC.

This clonotype has a count of ten or more. V and J are TRBV5-1 and TRBJ2-7; the match to TRBD1 covers 8 bases. V lost 4 bases to trimming and J lost 3 bases; unmatched junction nucleotides: 6. The CDR3 spans 14 residues. Germline V lookup: CDR1 SGHRS, CDR2 YFSETQ. As DNA, the CDR3 is TGCGCCAGCAGCGTTGACAGGGGACACTACGAGCAGTACTTC. Protein sequence: CASSVDRGHYEQYF. Together with reference TRBV5-1 and TRBJ2-7, the CDR3 gives the full variable domain: KAGVTQTPRYLIKTRGQQVTLSCSPISGHRSVSWYQQTPGQGLQFLFEYFSETQRNKGNFPGRFSGRQFSNSRSEMNVSTLELGDSALYLCASSVDRGHYEQYFGPGTRLTVT.

This sequence joins TRBV12-3 or TRBV12-4 and TRBJ2-7; a possible D gene is TRBD2 (6 bases). Trimming took off 6 bases at V and 3 bases at J, with 12 bases between the two ends. CDR3 length equals 13 residues. The CDR3 sequence is CASSRSGLYEQYF. The CDR3 nucleotides read TGTGCCAGCAGCCGCTCGGGACTCTACGAGCAGTACTTC.

The rearrangement uses TRBV28 and TRBJ1-1, with no clear D. Germline lookup yields CDR1 MDHEN and CDR2 SYDVKM. This CDR3 is built from 13 residues. The ends were cut back, 1 base at V and 4 bases at J, with 7 bases in the middle. Here the CDR3 reads CASSLSYGTEAFF. The CDR3 DNA follows: TGTGCCAGCAGTTTATCCTACGGCACTGAAGCTTTCTTT.

The table lists this clonotype with a count of one. The DNA for the CDR3 is TGTGCCAGCAGCTTAAGTGGGACTAGCGGGAGGGTCGAGCAGTACTTC. Protein: CASSLSGTSGRVEQYF. The chain couples TRBV11-2 to TRBJ2-7; 16 nucleotides line up with TRBD2. CDR1 is SGHAT and CDR2 is FQNNGV in the germline V gene. V lost 2 bases and J lost 6; bases outside the gene matches: 4. The CDR3 length is 16 residues.

The chain combines TRBV7-8 with TRBJ1-1, with D possibly matching TRBD1 (5 bases). The V gene's germline CDR1 is SGHVS and CDR2 FQNEAQ. The CDR3 is 13 amino acids. Between the trimmed V and J ends, which lost 5 bases and 5 bases, there was a span of 12 bases. CDR3 in amino acids: CASSPVGVTEAFF. The CDR3 DNA is TGTGCCAGCAGCCCCGTAGGGGTTACTGAAGCTTTCTTT. Complete variable domain (other parts from reference TRBV7-8 and TRBJ1-1): GAGVSQSPRYKVAKRGQDVALRCDPISGHVSLFWYQQALGQGPEFLTYFQNEAQLDKSGLPSDRFFAERPEGSVSTLKIQRTQQEDSAVYLCASSPVGVTEAFFGQGTRLTVV.

This clonotype was seen at least ten times. V and J are TRBV5-6 and TRBJ2-7, with TRBD2 identical over 14 bases. Germline assignment: CDR1 SGHDT and CDR2 YYEEEE. The CDR3 loop spans 16 amino acids. V lost 3 bases, J lost 2 bases, and 4 bases stayed unmatched. The CDR3 DNA sequence: TGTGCCAGCAGCTCTGGACTAGCGGGAGGAACCTACGAGCAGTACTTC. Its protein product is CASSSGLAGGTYEQYF.

This clonotype was observed at least ten times. V gene TRBV2 combines with J gene TRBJ2-7, with D unresolved. The CDR3 is made up of 13 amino acids. Germline CDR1 is SNHLY and CDR2 is FYNNEI. V was cut by 8 bases and J by 2 bases, with 13 bases left in between. Here the CDR3 DNA reads TGTGCCAGCCGATCTTACTACGCCTACGAGCAGTACTTC. Its protein product is CASRSYYAYEQYF.

In its sample, this clonotype was seen once. This chain links TRBV6-2 or TRBV6-3 with TRBJ2-3; the D is unclear. The CDR3 is 15 residues long. In germline, CDR1 is MNHEY, CDR2 SVGEGT. V lost 4 bases, J lost 1 base, and 12 bases lay in between. CDR3 in amino acids: CASSFILTGTDTQYF. The DNA of the CDR3 is TGTGCCAGCAGTTTTATTCTCACTGGCACAGATACGCAGTATTTT.

This clonotype was seen repeatedly, ten times or more. The chain has TRBV5-6 and TRBJ1-2; D may be TRBD1 (5 bases). This CDR3 has 14 amino acids. V lost 0 bases to trimming and J lost 4 bases, with 10 bases between them. CDR1 is SGHDT and CDR2 is YYEEEE in the germline V gene. CDR3 residues: CASSLEPGGYGYTF. CDR3 nucleotides: TGTGCCAGCAGCTTGGAGCCTGGGGGCTATGGCTACACCTTC.

This clonotype was found many times. This chain connects TRBV27 to TRBJ1-1, with a tentative D call TRBD1 (6 bases). Germline CDR1 is MNHEY and CDR2 is SMNVEV (reference sequence). Between the trimmed V and J ends, which lost 3 bases and 5 bases, there was a span of 13 bases. The CDR3 is made up of 14 amino acids. In DNA form, the CDR3 reads TGTGCCAGCAGTTTCGGGGGCCGGAGTACTGAAGCTTTCTTT. Translating it yields CASSFGGRSTEAFF.

The J gene is TRBJ1-1, the V gene TRBV12-3 or TRBV12-4; perhaps TRBD1 as D (6 bases). The CDR3 is made up of 16 amino acids. The V end lost 7 bases, the J end lost 5 bases, and 23 bases lay between the germline ends. CDR3 nucleotides: TGTGCCAGCACTCCCAGGGGCAGGGTGAACGGGACTGAAGCTTTCTTT. It encodes CASTPRGRVNGTEAFF.

At least ten counts were recorded for this clonotype. V usage is TRBV9 and J usage is TRBJ1-6; TRBD1 matches at 9 bases. J was trimmed by 5 bases and V by 3 bases; bases with no gene match: 9. Looked up from germline, CDR1 is SGDLS and CDR2 is YYNGEE. This CDR3 is 17 amino acids long. CDR3 sequence reads: CASSDPDRGNHNSPLHF. CDR3 DNA sequence: TGTGCCAGCAGCGACCCGGACAGGGGTAACCATAATTCACCCCTCCACTTT.

Many counts were recorded for this clonotype. The chain couples TRBV6-1 to TRBJ2-7; weak D call: TRBD2 (6 bases). This CDR3 contains 16 residues. With 6 bases removed from V and 2 bases from J, the gap between germline ends came to 20 bases. The germline V gene has CDR1 MNHNS and CDR2 SASEGT. Here the CDR3 reads CASSRGTFRTPYEQYF. The CDR3 coding sequence is TGTGCCAGCAGCCGAGGGACTTTCCGTACTCCCTACGAGCAGTACTTC.

The chain is built from TRBV6-1 and TRBJ1-6; 8 bases are shared with TRBD1. After removal of 8 bases from V and 7 bases from J, the junction contained 7 bases not matched to a gene. The germline gives CDR1 MNHNS, CDR2 SASEGT. This CDR3 region has 14 residues. DNA for the CDR3: TGTGCCAGCGCCCAGGGGGCCGACAATTCACCCCTCCACTTT. Translated: CASAQGADNSPLHF.